Listed here are 14 T cell receptor beta chains from one sample, sequenced in a study of blood T cell repertoires in COVID-19 (dated by TCRdb to 2019 to 2021). Receptor libraries were prepared by the immunoSEQ multiplex PCR assay. In TCRdb, the immuneACCESS table is reduced to in-frame sequences with V and J assigned. These tables do not hold every clone; where another copy was compared, an unresolved V gene accounts for under half, and the others remain unexplained. The sample table lists roughly 380,000 clones, about 89% of them with a count of one. Approximately 1.5% of the sample belongs to the ten largest clones. The sequenced sample was peripheral blood. The receptors were sampled from a woman between 35 and 50 years old with COVID-19, enrolled during active disease.

The chain recombines TRBV6-5 with TRBJ2-2; no reliable D call. The CDR3 is 13 amino acids. Germline-derived CDR1 and CDR2 are MNHEY and SVGAGI. Trimming cost V 2 bases and J 6 bases, with 7 bases left between them. The CDR3 reads CASSYQSAGELFF. The CDR3 bases are TGTGCCAGCAGTTACCAGAGCGCCGGGGAGCTGTTTTTT.

Worth noting for this clone: A much larger clone lies one base from this, so it may be a read error. V and J are TRBV6-2 or TRBV6-3 and TRBJ1-2; TRBD1 matches at 7 bases. With 2 bases clipped from V and 8 bases from J, the junction kept 2 bases outside the gene matches. The CDR3 contains 12 residues. Germline V CDR1 and CDR2: MNHEY, SVGEGT. The chain's CDR3 is CASSYGGGGYTF. The CDR3 DNA is TGTGCCAGCAGTTACGGAGGGGGCGGCTACACCTTC.

The rearrangement links TRBV19 to TRBJ1-1; possibly TRBD1 for D (6 bases). This CDR3 contains 15 residues. V lost 5 bases and J 3 bases, leaving 16 bases between the germline ends. CDR1 and CDR2 (germline): LNHDA, SQIVND (reference sequence). CDR3 DNA: TGTGCCAGTAGTCGATCCACGGACAGATACACTGAAGCTTTCTTT. Translated: CASSRSTDRYTEAFF.

The chain is built from TRBV11-2 and TRBJ1-6; D is unclear. The germline V gene has CDR1 SGHAT and CDR2 FQNNGV. V lost 1 base and J lost 8, with 6 bases in between. The CDR3 totals 13 residues. Here the CDR3 reads CASSLVADSPLHF. Here the CDR3 DNA reads TGTGCCAGCAGCTTAGTGGCGGATTCACCCCTCCACTTT.

The rearrangement joins TRBV7-2 to TRBJ2-2; TRBD2 matches 8 bases. V shed 2 bases and J 4 bases; nucleotides not matched to a gene: 6. Germline lookup yields CDR1 SGHTA and CDR2 FQGNSA. This CDR3 is 16 amino acids long. CDR3 in DNA: TGTGCCAGCAGCTTATACACGGGGGGGGGCACCGGGGAGCTGTTTTTT. Translating gives CASSLYTGGGTGELFF.

This clone has just one count. The chain's CDR3 is CASSQVSGRHTDTQYF. The CDR3 DNA reads as TGCGCCAGCAGCCAAGTCAGCGGGAGGCACACAGATACGCAGTATTTT. The chain carries TRBV4-1 and TRBJ2-3, with 9 bases aligning to TRBD2. Germline loops: CDR1 MGHRA, CDR2 YSYEKL. This CDR3 is 16 amino acids long. V lost 1 base, J lost 2 bases, and 4 bases stayed unmatched.

Remarks on this clone: This could be a read error, since a much larger clone is one nucleotide away. The chain is built from TRBV11-1 and TRBJ1-5; 8 bases are a match to TRBD1. J was trimmed by 4 bases and V by 5 bases; bases with no gene match: 1. The CDR3 length is 13 residues. Per germline, CDR1 SGHAT and CDR2 FQDESV (reference sequence). The CDR3, as DNA: TGTGCCAGCAGCCGACAGGGGAATCAGCCCCAGCATTTT. It specifies CASSRQGNQPQHF.

The V call is TRBV5-1, the J call TRBJ1-6; D gene unclear. V was clipped by 3 bases and J by 5 bases, with 3 bases between them. The germline CDR1 and CDR2 sequences are SGHRS and YFSETQ. The CDR3 is 12 amino acids. The chain's CDR3 is CASSSDNSPLHF. In DNA form, the CDR3 reads TGCGCCAGCAGCTCGGATAATTCACCCCTCCACTTT.

The CDR3 reads CASSETRTVMVAFF. DNA for the CDR3: TGTGCCAGCAGTGAAACTAGGACAGTAATGGTAGCTTTCTTT. The rearrangement joins TRBV6-1 to TRBJ1-1; maybe TRBD1 (6 bases). Germline V CDR1 and CDR2: MNHNS, SASEGT. CDR3 length equals 14 residues. Trimming shortened V by 2 bases and J by 10 bases, and 17 bases separated the two germline ends.

V is TRBV30 and J is TRBJ1-4; possible D gene TRBD1, 6 bases. V dropped 5 bases and J dropped 8 bases, with 12 bases sitting between them. From germline, CDR1 is GTSNPN and CDR2 SVGIG (reference sequence). This CDR3 region has 12 residues. CDR3: CAWGYRGEKLFF. CDR3 sequence (DNA): TGTGCCTGGGGTTATAGGGGGGAAAAACTGTTTTTT. Filled out from reference TRBV30 and TRBJ1-4, the complete variable domain reads SQTIHQWPATLVQPVGSPLSLECTVEGTSNPNLYWYRQAAGRGLQLLFYSVGIGQISSEVPQNLSASRPQDRQFILSSKKLLLSDSGFYLCAWGYRGEKLFFGSGTQLSVL.

This sequence joins TRBV6-5 and TRBJ1-2; D is unclear. Per germline, CDR1 MNHEY and CDR2 SVGAGI. Trimming shortened V by 5 bases and J by 0 bases, and 10 bases separated the two germline ends. This CDR3 is built from 14 residues. The CDR3 here is CASSLFQANYGYTF. CDR3 DNA sequence: TGTGCCAGCAGTCTATTTCAGGCTAACTATGGCTACACCTTC.

The chain has TRBV27 and TRBJ1-4; TRBD1 might be the D (5 bases). The CDR3 contains 17 residues. Germline V CDR1 and CDR2: MNHEY, SMNVEV (reference sequence). V was shortened by 2 bases and J by 2 bases, with 15 bases between the two germline ends. CDR3 region: CASSLRTSWATNEKLFF. In DNA form, the CDR3 reads TGTGCCAGCAGTTTAAGGACATCCTGGGCTACTAATGAAAAACTGTTTTTT.

In DNA form, the CDR3 reads TGTGCCAGCAGCTTAAGACAGTTGGGTGAAAAACTGTTTTTT. It is translated as CASSLRQLGEKLFF. The chain is built from TRBV7-9 and TRBJ1-4, with D perhaps TRBD1 (5 bases). The V end was cut by 2 bases, the J end by 7 bases, with 11 bases between. Germline CDR1 reads SEHNR; CDR2 reads FQNEAQ (reference sequence). The CDR3 spans 14 residues.

This clone was seen a few times. This chain joins TRBV7-2 and TRBJ2-7; D uncertain. Germline CDR1 and CDR2: SGHTA and FQGNSA. Trimming left V 5 bases short and J 6 bases short, with 8 bases between. The CDR3 contains 11 residues. The CDR3 nucleotides read TGTGCCAGCAGCGTTAGAGGCGAGCAGTACTTC. As protein: CASSVRGEQYF.